Following are 30 T cell receptor beta chains from one sample sequenced in a study of blood T cell repertoires in COVID-19. Repertoires were generated with immunoSEQ multiplex PCR, while TCRdb's copy carries only in-frame clones and drops some. The data hold roughly 75,000 clones, with roughly 90% observed a single time. Source material: peripheral blood. The receptors shown here come from a human donor in a cohort sampled during active COVID-19.

The chain is built from TRBV5-1 and TRBJ2-7; possible D gene TRBD2, 6 bases. V was pared by 4 bases and J by 2 bases, with 13 bases between. The length of the CDR3 is 14 residues. From germline, CDR1 is SGHRS and CDR2 YFSETQ. The CDR3 reads CASSTEGRAYEQYF. The DNA of the CDR3 is TGCGCCAGCAGCACGGAGGGACGGGCCTACGAGCAGTACTTC.

The chain employs TRBV11-3 and TRBJ2-4, with TRBD1 as a possible D gene (5 bases). CDR1 SGHNT and CDR2 YENEEA come from the germline V gene. This CDR3 has 16 amino acids. V was shortened by 1 base and J by 0 bases, with 10 bases between the two germline ends. The CDR3 DNA follows: TGTGCCAGCAGCTTAGTAAGGGGTATAGCCAAAAACATTCAGTACTTC. Protein product: CASSLVRGIAKNIQYF.

The V gene is TRBV6-5, the J gene TRBJ2-2; 7 bases are a match to TRBD2. The trim removed 6 bases at V and 2 bases at J, leaving 6 bases unmatched. Germline CDR1 MNHEY, CDR2 SVGAGI. The CDR3 is 15 residues long. The CDR3 loop is CASSIRDYNTGELFF. The CDR3 DNA sequence: TGTGCCAGCAGCATCCGGGACTATAACACCGGGGAGCTGTTTTTT.

The chain carries TRBV7-8 and TRBJ1-5; 8 bases map to TRBD1. The V gene's germline CDR1 is SGHVS and CDR2 FQNEAQ. This CDR3 contains 14 residues. The ends lost 5 bases at V and 4 bases at J; junction bases unmatched: 4. CDR3 protein: CASSADRENQPQHF. The DNA of the CDR3 is TGTGCCAGCAGCGCGGACAGGGAAAATCAGCCCCAGCATTTT.

The chain combines TRBV3-1 (or the pseudogene TRBV3-2) with TRBJ2-5; possible D gene TRBD2, 5 bases. Trimming took 8 bases from V and 1 from J, leaving 8 bases between them. Germline CDR1 and CDR2: LGHDT and YNNKEL (reference sequence). The CDR3 is made up of 12 amino acids. In DNA, the CDR3 is TGTGCCAGCGGGAGACGCCAAGAGACCCAGTACTTC. Translating it yields CASGRRQETQYF.

The chain carries TRBV5-1 and TRBJ1-1; D ambiguous. The germline CDR1 and CDR2 sequences are SGHRS and YFSETQ. There are 16 residues in the CDR3. V was cut by 0 bases and J by 1 base, with 13 bases left in between. Written as DNA, the CDR3 is TGCGCCAGCAGCTTGGAGTCGAGGAGGGCGAACACTGAAGCTTTCTTT. Translating it yields CASSLESRRANTEAFF.

The rearrangement joins TRBV12-3 or TRBV12-4 to TRBJ1-1; TRBD1 matches 7 bases. With V trimmed by 4 bases and J by 5 bases, 4 bases remained unmatched. The CDR3 totals 13 residues. The CDR3 DNA reads TGTGCCAGCAGTTCCAGGGGGAGGACTGAAGCTTTCTTT. Residues: CASSSRGRTEAFF.

The rearrangement uses TRBV25-1 and TRBJ2-7; the D is unclear. The CDR3 has 15 amino acids. Germline V gene data show CDR1 as MGHDK and CDR2 as SYGVNS. Trimming took 6 bases from V and 3 from J, leaving 18 bases between them. The CDR3 region is CASSPIPGGYYEQYF. The DNA for the CDR3 is TGTGCCAGCAGCCCTATCCCCGGCGGATACTACGAGCAGTACTTC.

The chain recombines TRBV7-2 with TRBJ2-4, with a weak D call TRBD2 (6 bases). There are 15 residues in the CDR3. The germline V and J ends were trimmed by 1 base and 7 bases, with 14 bases remaining between them. Germline CDR1 reads SGHTA; CDR2 reads FQGNSA. CDR3 in DNA: TGTGCCAGCAGCTTAGAAAGGGCAGGGAGGAACATTCAGTACTTC. Translated: CASSLERAGRNIQYF. The whole variable domain, remainder taken from reference TRBV7-2 and TRBJ2-4, is GAGVSQSPSNKVTEKGKDVELRCDPISGHTALYWYRQSLGQGLEFLIYFQGNSAPDKSGLPSDRFSAERTGGSVSTLTIQRTQQEDSAVYLCASSLERAGRNIQYFGAGTRLSVL.

This chain connects TRBV11-2 to TRBJ2-4; 11 positions agree with TRBD2. With V trimmed by 2 bases and J by 6 bases, 12 bases remained unmatched. In germline, CDR1 is SGHAT, CDR2 FQNNGV. The length of the CDR3 is 18 residues. The CDR3 DNA reads TGTGCCAGCAGCTTACTCGTCCTAGCGGGGGGCCTAGTAAACATTCAGTACTTC. It translates to CASSLLVLAGGLVNIQYF.

The chain joins TRBV19 to TRBJ1-1; perhaps TRBD1 as D (5 bases). The CDR3 extends over 15 amino acids. Germline values: CDR1 LNHDA, CDR2 SQIVND (reference sequence). V lost 7 bases and J lost 4, with 19 bases in between. The chain's CDR3 is CASTPRAGWGTEAFF. For the CDR3, the DNA is TGTGCCAGTACCCCTAGGGCAGGGTGGGGCACTGAAGCTTTCTTT.

This clone has just a few counts. This chain connects TRBV30 to TRBJ1-5; maybe TRBD1 (6 bases). Germline V CDR1 and CDR2: GTSNPN, SVGIG (reference sequence). V was clipped by 0 bases and J by 6 bases, with 12 bases between them. CDR3 length equals 14 residues. CDR3 protein: CAWSVKGGSQPQHF. The CDR3 bases are TGTGCCTGGAGTGTGAAGGGGGGGAGTCAGCCCCAGCATTTT. Full variable domain (outside the CDR3, taken from reference TRBV30 and TRBJ1-5): SQTIHQWPATLVQPVGSPLSLECTVEGTSNPNLYWYRQAAGRGLQLLFYSVGIGQISSEVPQNLSASRPQDRQFILSSKKLLLSDSGFYLCAWSVKGGSQPQHFGDGTRLSIL.

The V gene is TRBV19, the J gene TRBJ2-2, with TRBD1 matching 9 bases. Germline CDR1 LNHDA, CDR2 SQIVND (reference sequence). CDR3 length equals 19 residues. V trimming: 2 bases; J trimming: 7 bases; junction bases outside the gene matches: 17. As DNA, the CDR3 is TGTGCCAGTAGTATAAATCCCGCCTACAGGGGGCGCCGGAGCGGGGAGCTGTTTTTT. Encoded protein: CASSINPAYRGRRSGELFF.

This clone appeared once. This chain links TRBV5-1 with TRBJ2-3, with TRBD2 matching over 7 bases. After removal of 2 bases from V and 2 bases from J, the junction contained 5 bases not matched to a gene. Germline V gene lookup returns CDR1 SGHRS and CDR2 YFSETQ. The CDR3 sequence is 15 residues long. CDR3 nucleotides: TGCGCCAGCAGCTTTCGCGGGGGACCCACAGATACGCAGTATTTT. Translating it yields CASSFRGGPTDTQYF. The full variable domain, in which reference TRBV5-1 and TRBJ2-3 provide the parts outside the CDR3, is KAGVTQTPRYLIKTRGQQVTLSCSPISGHRSVSWYQQTPGQGLQFLFEYFSETQRNKGNFPGRFSGRQFSNSRSEMNVSTLELGDSALYLCASSFRGGPTDTQYFGPGTRLTVL.

The gene calls are TRBV7-2 and TRBJ2-6; 12 bases agree with TRBD1. Germline loops: CDR1 SGHTA, CDR2 FQGNSA. CDR3 length equals 18 residues. The J segment lost 3 bases and the V segment lost 2 bases, leaving 5 bases of the junction unmatched. Here the CDR3 DNA reads TGTGCCAGCAGCTTAATGGGACAGGGGGCAGGTGGGGCCAACGTCCTGACTTTC. Residues: CASSLMGQGAGGANVLTF.

V and J are TRBV10-3 and TRBJ2-3; D may be TRBD1 (5 bases). V lost 3 bases and J 3 bases, leaving 13 bases between the germline ends. The CDR3 length is 15 residues. CDR1 and CDR2 from the germline V gene are ENHRY and SYGVKD. CDR3 sequence (DNA): TGTGCCATCAGTGACAATTTGGGGCCGACAGATACGCAGTATTTT. Its translation is CAISDNLGPTDTQYF.

V and J are TRBV7-8 and TRBJ2-7; 11 positions match TRBD1. The CDR3 covers 16 residues. The V gene end was trimmed by 0 bases and the J gene end by 3 bases; junction bases not matched to a gene: 4. Germline CDR1 reads SGHVS; CDR2 reads FQNEAQ. The CDR3 loop reads CASSLAVDRGLYEQYF. The DNA for the CDR3 is TGTGCCAGCAGCTTAGCGGTGGACAGGGGGCTCTACGAGCAGTACTTC.

The gene calls are TRBV10-3 and TRBJ1-1; 9 bases are shared with TRBD1. Unmatched junction bases numbered 4, after V lost 8 bases and J lost 0 bases. Germline V gives CDR1 ENHRY, CDR2 SYGVKD. The CDR3 consists of 14 residues. The CDR3 region is CAIWDRVMNTEAFF. As DNA, the CDR3 is TGTGCCATCTGGGACAGGGTCATGAACACTGAAGCTTTCTTT.

The V gene is TRBV5-1, the J gene TRBJ2-1; 7 nucleotides line up with TRBD1. The CDR3 has 13 amino acids. Trimming took 5 bases from V and 3 from J; bases not matched to a gene: 2. CDR1 and CDR2 from the germline V gene are SGHRS and YFSETQ. CDR3 nucleotides: TGCGCCAGCAGGAGGGACAGCTACAATGAGCAGTTCTTC. This encodes CASRRDSYNEQFF.

CDR3 sequence (DNA): TGTGCCAGCAGCACGACAGCCTACGAGCAGTACTTC. Protein sequence: CASSTTAYEQYF. V is TRBV5-4 and J is TRBJ2-7, with D possibly TRBD1 on 5 matching bases. Trimming pared 4 bases from V and 2 bases from J, leaving 7 bases between. The V gene's germline CDR1 is SGHNT and CDR2 YYREEE (reference sequence). The CDR3 runs 12 residues.

The gene calls are TRBV7-9 and TRBJ1-5; TRBD1 matches 8 bases. The CDR3 consists of 14 residues. Trimming took 2 bases from V and 6 from J; bases not matched to a gene: 3. Germline V gives CDR1 SEHNR, CDR2 FQNEAQ (reference sequence). This CDR3 reads CASSLPQGGQPQHF. For the CDR3, the DNA is TGTGCCAGCAGCTTACCACAGGGGGGTCAGCCCCAGCATTTT.

The rearrangement joins TRBV6-6 to TRBJ1-6, with unresolved D. The germline V gene has CDR1 MNHNY and CDR2 SVGAGI (reference sequence). The CDR3 consists of 13 residues. V was pared by 7 bases and J by 10 bases, with 14 bases between. CDR3 DNA: TGTGCCAGCACCCAGAGGGAGGGATCACCCCTCCACTTT. It translates to CASTQREGSPLHF.

The chain is built from TRBV3-1 (or the pseudogene TRBV3-2) and TRBJ1-1, with 9 bases identical to TRBD1. V shed 2 bases, J shed 11 bases, and the junction held 9 bases outside the gene matches. The CDR3 is made up of 14 amino acids. From germline, CDR1 is LGHDT and CDR2 YNNKEL (reference sequence). The CDR3 region is CASSQQQGAGGAFF. The CDR3 DNA reads as TGTGCCAGCAGCCAACAACAGGGGGCGGGAGGCGCTTTCTTT.

The rearrangement joins TRBV19 to TRBJ1-2, with D tentatively TRBD1 (5 bases). From germline, CDR1 is LNHDA and CDR2 SQIVND (reference sequence). Trimming left V 3 bases short and J 2 bases short, with 10 bases between. The CDR3 covers 14 residues. The CDR3 loop is CASSIYQGNYGYTF. The CDR3 DNA reads TGTGCCAGTAGTATTTATCAGGGAAACTATGGCTACACCTTC.

A single count supports this clone. This chain links TRBV7-2 with TRBJ2-3; 7 nucleotides align to TRBD2. The CDR3 spans 15 residues. V was pared by 5 bases and J by 4 bases, with 9 bases of the junction left unmatched. CDR1 SGHTA and CDR2 FQGNSA come from the germline V gene. The CDR3: CASSHRDYESDTQYF. CDR3 in DNA: TGTGCCAGCAGCCACCGGGACTATGAGTCAGATACGCAGTATTTT.

The chain has TRBV6-2 or TRBV6-3 and TRBJ1-1; 8 nucleotides align to TRBD1. Trimming at V came to 6 bases and at J to 1 base, leaving 22 bases not matched to a gene. Germline V CDR1 and CDR2: MNHEY, SVGEGT. The CDR3 contains 20 residues. Here the CDR3 DNA reads TGTGCCAGCAGCAAAGGACAGGGAACAAGGATCCCCTTGAGGAACACTGAAGCTTTCTTT. Its protein product is CASSKGQGTRIPLRNTEAFF.

The chain uses TRBV7-9 and TRBJ1-4, with TRBD1 matching 8 bases. The CDR3 consists of 14 residues. The ends lost 1 base at V and 5 bases at J; junction bases unmatched: 0. CDR1 and CDR2 (germline): SEHNR, FQNEAQ (reference sequence). CDR3 amino acids: CASSLGQGNEKLFF. CDR3 nucleotides: TGTGCCAGCAGCTTAGGACAGGGGAATGAAAAACTGTTTTTT.

This clone was detected a few times. The V and J genes are TRBV27 and TRBJ1-4, with D hard to call. The CDR3 has 14 amino acids. CDR1 is MNHEY and CDR2 is SMNVEV in the germline V gene (reference sequence). Deletions cut 5 bases from V and 3 bases from J, with 10 bases between. CDR3 sequence: CASSGRLSNEKLFF. CDR3 in DNA: TGTGCCAGCAGTGGGAGGCTTTCTAATGAAAAACTGTTTTTT.

The V gene is TRBV24-1, the J gene TRBJ2-5; 9 positions match TRBD1. The junction had 9 bases not matched to a gene; V was cut back by 3 bases and J by 5 bases. Germline CDR1 and CDR2: KGHDR and SFDVKD. The CDR3 runs 16 residues. The CDR3 here is CATSDPPGTGLETQYF. Here the CDR3 DNA reads TGTGCCACCAGTGATCCGCCAGGGACAGGGCTTGAGACCCAGTACTTC.

This chain joins TRBV19 and TRBJ1-5, with D tentatively TRBD1 (5 bases). Trimming removed 0 bases from V and 7 bases from J, with 16 bases in between. The germline V gene encodes CDR1 LNHDA and CDR2 SQIVND (reference sequence). This CDR3 is built from 16 residues. CDR3 bases: TGTGCCAGTAGTATAGATCTGAGTAGGGGAGGCCAGCCCCAGCATTTT. Encoded protein: CASSIDLSRGGQPQHF.